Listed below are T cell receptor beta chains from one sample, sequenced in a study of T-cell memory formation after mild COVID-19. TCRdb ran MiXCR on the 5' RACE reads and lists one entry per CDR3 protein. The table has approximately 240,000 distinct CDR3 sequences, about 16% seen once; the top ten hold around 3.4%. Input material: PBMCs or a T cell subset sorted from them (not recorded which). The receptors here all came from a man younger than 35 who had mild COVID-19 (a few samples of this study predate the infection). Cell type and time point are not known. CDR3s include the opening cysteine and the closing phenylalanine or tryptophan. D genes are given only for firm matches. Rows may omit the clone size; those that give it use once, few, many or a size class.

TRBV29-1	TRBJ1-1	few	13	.	TGCAGCGTTGAAGTAACGGAGAACACTGAAGCTTTCTTT	CSVEVTENTEAFF
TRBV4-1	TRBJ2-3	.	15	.	TGCGCCAGCAGCCAAGTGGGACTCCCGCCAGATACGCAGTATTTT	CASSQVGLPPDTQYF
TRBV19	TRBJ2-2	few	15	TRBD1	TGTGCCAGTAGGCCCGGGACAGGTGGGGCCGGGGAGCTGTTTTTT	CASRPGTGGAGELFF
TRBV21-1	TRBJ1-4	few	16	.	TGTGCCAGCAGCAATGTACAGGCCCCAACTAATGAAAAACTGTTTTTT	CASSNVQAPTNEKLFF
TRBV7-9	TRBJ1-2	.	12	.	TGTGCCAGCATCCGAGACGACTATGGCTACACCTTC	CASIRDDYGYTF
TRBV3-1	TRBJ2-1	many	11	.	TGTGCCAGCAGCCAACTCAATGAGCAGTTCTTC	CASSQLNEQFF
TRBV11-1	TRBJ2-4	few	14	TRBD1	TGTGCCAGCGGATCCGGGACAGGGGGATCCATTCAGTACTTC	CASGSGTGGSIQYF
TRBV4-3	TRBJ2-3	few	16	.	TGCGCCAGCAGCCACCCACAGGGTTCCAACACAGATACGCAGTATTTT	CASSHPQGSNTDTQYF
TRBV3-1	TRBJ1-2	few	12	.	TGTGCCAGCAGCCAAGATTCCGGCGGCTACACCTTC	CASSQDSGGYTF
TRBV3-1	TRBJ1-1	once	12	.	TGTGCCAGCAGCCAAGATGCAGGGGAAGCTTTCTTT	CASSQDAGEAFF
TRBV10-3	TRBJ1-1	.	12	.	TGTGCCATCAGTGGAGGGCAGAGTGAAGCTTTCTTT	CAISGGQSEAFF
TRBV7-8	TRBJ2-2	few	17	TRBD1	TGTGCCAGCAGCTTAGGAGGGGGCACTGCGAACACCGGGGAGCTGTTTTTT	CASSLGGGTANTGELFF
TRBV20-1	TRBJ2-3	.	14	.	TGCAGTGCTAGAGAGGCGGGCCCCCCAGATACGCAGTATTTT	CSAREAGPPDTQYF
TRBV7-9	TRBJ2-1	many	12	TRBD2	TGTGCCAGCAGCGGGAGGGGCAATGAGCAGTTCTTC	CASSGRGNEQFF
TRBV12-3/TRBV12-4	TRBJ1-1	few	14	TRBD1	TGTGCCAGCAGTACTAGGACAGGGGGCACTGAAGCTTTCTTT	CASSTRTGGTEAFF
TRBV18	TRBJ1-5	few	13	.	TGTGCCAGCTCACTAGGGACCAATCAGCCCCAGCATTTT	CASSLGTNQPQHF
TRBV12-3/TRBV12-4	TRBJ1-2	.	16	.	TGTGCCAGCAGTCTCTATCTCGGGGGCACAATCTATGGCTACACCTTC	CASSLYLGGTIYGYTF
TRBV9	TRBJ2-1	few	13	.	TGTGCCAGCAGCGTAGGTATGGATCTAACACGGTTCTTC	CASSVGMDLTRFF
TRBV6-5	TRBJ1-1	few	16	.	TGTGCCAGCAGTTACTCCCACAGCCTTGGGAACACTGAAGCTTTCTTT	CASSYSHSLGNTEAFF
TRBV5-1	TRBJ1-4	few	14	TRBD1	TGCGCCAGCAGCTTGTCCGACAGGGGGGGAAAACTGTTTTTT	CASSLSDRGGKLFF
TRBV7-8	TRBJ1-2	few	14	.	TGTGCCAGCAGCTTACAGCGAGGAGAGGATGGCTACACCTTC	CASSLQRGEDGYTF
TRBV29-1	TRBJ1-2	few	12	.	TGCAGCGTTGTTTTCCAGAACTATGGCTACACCTTC	CSVVFQNYGYTF
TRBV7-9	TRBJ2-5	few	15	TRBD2	TGTGCCAGCAGCTTAGGTGGTACTCCCCGGGGGGTCCAGTACTTC	CASSLGGTPRGVQYF
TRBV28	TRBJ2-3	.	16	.	TGTGCCAGCAGTTTTTACGAGGCAGAAAGCACAGATACGCAGTATTTT	CASSFYEAESTDTQYF
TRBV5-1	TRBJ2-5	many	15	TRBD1	TGCGCCAGCAGCCCCCTGACAGGGGGGTTGGAGACCCAGTACTTC	CASSPLTGGLETQYF
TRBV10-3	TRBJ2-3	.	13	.	TGTGCCATCAGGTTTCCGGCCACAGATACGCAGTATTTT	CAIRFPATDTQYF
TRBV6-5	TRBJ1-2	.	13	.	TGTGCCAGCAGTTACGACAGGAGCTATGGCTACACCTTC	CASSYDRSYGYTF
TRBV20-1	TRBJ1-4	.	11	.	TGCAGTGCTGGATTTTATGAAAAACTGTTTTTT	CSAGFYEKLFF
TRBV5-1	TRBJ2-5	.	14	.	TGCGCCAGCAGCTTGGCCATGCTAGTCGAGACCCAGTACTTC	CASSLAMLVETQYF
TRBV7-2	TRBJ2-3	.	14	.	TGTGCCAGCAGCTTATTGGGGCCCGCAGATACGCAGTATTTT	CASSLLGPADTQYF
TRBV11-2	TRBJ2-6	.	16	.	TGTGCCAGCAGCTTATTATTATGGTCTGGGGCCAACGTCCTGACTTTC	CASSLLLWSGANVLTF
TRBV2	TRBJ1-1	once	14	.	TGTGCCAGCATAGCGGGGCGGATGAACACTGAAGCTTTCTTT	CASIAGRMNTEAFF
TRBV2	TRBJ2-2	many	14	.	TGTGCCAGCAGCAGGGAGAGAAACACCGGGGAGCTGTTTTTT	CASSRERNTGELFF
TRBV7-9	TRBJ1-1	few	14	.	TGTGCCAGCAGCTTAGGGGGCGGGGACACTGAAGCTTTCTTT	CASSLGGGDTEAFF
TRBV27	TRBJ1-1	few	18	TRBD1	TGTGCCAGCAGTGGGTACCGGGACAGGGGGCGTTCGAACACTGAAGCTTTCTTT	CASSGYRDRGRSNTEAFF
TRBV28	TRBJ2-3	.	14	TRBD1	TGTGCCAGCAGCTCAGGGGGCAGCGGAGATACGCAGTATTTT	CASSSGGSGDTQYF
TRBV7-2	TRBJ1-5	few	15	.	TGTGCCAGCAGCCGTGACAAGTATAGCAATCAGCCCCAGCATTTT	CASSRDKYSNQPQHF
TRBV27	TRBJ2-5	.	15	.	TGTGCCAGCAGTTTATCTGGGGGCCGTGTTAGGGCCCAGTACTTC	CASSLSGGRVRAQYF
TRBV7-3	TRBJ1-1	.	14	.	TGTGCCAGCAGCTCGGGGTCTCCCAACACTGAAGCTTTCTTT	CASSSGSPNTEAFF
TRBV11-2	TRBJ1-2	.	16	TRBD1	TGTGCCAGCAGCTTAGATTCGGGGACAGGGACCTATGGCTACACCTTC	CASSLDSGTGTYGYTF
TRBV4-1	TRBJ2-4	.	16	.	TGCGCCAGCAGCCAGGCAGGGGCCGCCAATCAAAACATTCAGTACTTC	CASSQAGAANQNIQYF
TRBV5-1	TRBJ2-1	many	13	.	TGCGCCAGCAGCCTCTCCCCCTCCCAGGAGCAGTTCTTC	CASSLSPSQEQFF
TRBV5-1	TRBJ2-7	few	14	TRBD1	TGCGCCAGCAGCTCGGGACAGGGGGCCGACGAGCAGTACTTC	CASSSGQGADEQYF
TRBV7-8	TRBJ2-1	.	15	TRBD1	TGTGCCAGCAGCCGGGGACAGGGGGCGAACAATGAGCAGTTCTTC	CASSRGQGANNEQFF
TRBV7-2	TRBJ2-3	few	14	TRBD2	TGTGCCAGCAGCTTAAGCGGGGACACAGATACGCAGTATTTT	CASSLSGDTDTQYF
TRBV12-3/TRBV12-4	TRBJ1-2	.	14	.	TGTGCCAGCAGTTTAGGGTTGGGAATAGTTGGCTACACCTTC	CASSLGLGIVGYTF
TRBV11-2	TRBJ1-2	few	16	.	TGTGCCAGCAGCTGGGCCCGGTTGAGGGGGGGCTATGGCTACACCTTC	CASSWARLRGGYGYTF
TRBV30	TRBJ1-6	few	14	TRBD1	TGTGCCTGGAGTAGGACAGGCTGGAATTCACCCCTCCACTTT	CAWSRTGWNSPLHF
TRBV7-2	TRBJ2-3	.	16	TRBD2	TGTGCCAGCAGCATTAGCGGGGCGGCGGGTACAGATACGCAGTATTTT	CASSISGAAGTDTQYF
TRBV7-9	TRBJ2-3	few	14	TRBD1	TGTGCCAGCAGCTTAGGGACAGGGAACGTTGCGCAGTATTTT	CASSLGTGNVAQYF
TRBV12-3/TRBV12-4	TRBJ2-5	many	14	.	TGTGCCAGCAGCCATTCTTGGGACCAAGAGACCCAGTACTTC	CASSHSWDQETQYF
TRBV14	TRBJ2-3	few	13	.	TGTGCCAGCAGCCAAATGGGGTCAGATACGCAGTATTTT	CASSQMGSDTQYF
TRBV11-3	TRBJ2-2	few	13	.	TGTGCCAGCAGCTTCGGAGACACCGGGGAGCTGTTTTTT	CASSFGDTGELFF
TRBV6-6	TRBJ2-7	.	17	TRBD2	TGTGCCAGCAGTTACTATCCGACTAGCGGGGGGTCCTACGAGCAGTACTTC	CASSYYPTSGGSYEQYF
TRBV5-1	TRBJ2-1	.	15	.	TGCGCCAGCAGCTTGGCCGGCGCGGCGCACAATGAGCAGTTCTTC	CASSLAGAAHNEQFF